A single sample gave rise to the 21 T cell receptor beta chains below, sequenced in a study of cytomegalovirus exposure and HLA in healthy donors. PCR was performed using 60 Vbeta and 13 Jbeta primers. Sequenced by immunoSEQ multiplex PCR; TCRdb stores in-frame clones only, minus some. The sample consists of about 110,000 clones, around 75% of them appearing once. The material sequenced was PBMCs. All receptors come from a man aged 25-45 years in good health and CMV-seropositive.

The chain uses TRBV4-2 and TRBJ1-3, with TRBD1 identical over 9 bases. Germline V gene data show CDR1 as LGHNA and CDR2 as YNFKEQ. V gave up 5 bases and J gave up 0 bases; unmatched junction bases: 8. This CDR3 comprises 17 residues. DNA of the CDR3: TGTGCCAGCAGCTTTCGGACAGGGGCCCTCTCTGGAAACACCATATATTTT. Translated: CASSFRTGALSGNTIYF.

The chain has TRBV5-1 and TRBJ2-2; 7 bases match TRBD1. V shed 3 bases and J 0 bases; nucleotides not matched to a gene: 2. The CDR3 totals 15 residues. In germline, CDR1 is SGHRS, CDR2 YFSETQ. CDR3 nucleotides: TGCGCCAGCAGCTCGACAGGGACGAACACCGGGGAGCTGTTTTTT. This gives the protein CASSSTGTNTGELFF.

The gene calls are TRBV10-3 and TRBJ2-5; weak D call: TRBD1 (6 bases). Between the trimmed V and J ends, which lost 4 bases and 1 base, there was a span of 13 bases. Germline values: CDR1 ENHRY, CDR2 SYGVKD. The CDR3 runs 15 residues. CDR3 DNA: TGTGCCATCAGTGGTCAGGGGCCAATCCAAGAGACCCAGTACTTC. This codes for CAISGQGPIQETQYF.

This clone was seen only a few times. This chain connects TRBV7-2 to TRBJ2-7; D is uncertain. V shed 5 bases and J shed 0 bases, with 2 bases lying between them. Looked up from germline, CDR1 is SGHTA and CDR2 is FQGNSA. The CDR3 length is 11 residues. The CDR3 coding sequence is TGTGCCAGCAGCCTCTCCTACGAGCAGTACTTC. This gives the protein CASSLSYEQYF.

J is TRBJ1-1 and V is TRBV15; no clear D gene. CDR1 LNHNV and CDR2 YYDKDF come from the germline V gene (reference sequence). Trimming pared 0 bases from V and 7 bases from J, leaving 9 bases between. This CDR3 comprises 13 residues. CDR3 in DNA: TGTGCCACCAGCAGAGAAGGTGACAATGAAGCTTTCTTT. Residues: CATSREGDNEAFF.

This clone was detected only a few times. This chain links TRBV30 with TRBJ1-6; no clear D. Germline V lookup: CDR1 GTSNPN, CDR2 SVGIG (reference sequence). The ends were cut back, 0 bases at V and 3 bases at J, with 15 bases in the middle. The CDR3 totals 17 residues. CDR3 sequence reads: CAWSVPARVIYNSPLHF. The CDR3 DNA reads TGTGCCTGGAGTGTACCCGCCCGGGTTATCTATAATTCACCCCTCCACTTT.

V and J are TRBV7-5 and TRBJ1-4. TRBV7-5 is described as a pseudogene. The CDR3 covers 14 residues. The CDR3: CVRSLARSNEKLFF. CDR3 nucleotide sequence: TGTGTCAGAAGCTTAGCGAGGAGTAATGAAAAACTGTTTTTT.

The V and J genes are TRBV5-1 and TRBJ1-2; TRBD1 aligns across 9 bases. The CDR3 consists of 14 residues. The junction had 3 bases not matched to a gene; V was cut back by 4 bases and J by 2 bases. CDR1 and CDR2 from the germline V gene are SGHRS and YFSETQ. The CDR3 sequence is CASSGGTGNYGYTF. The CDR3 DNA is TGCGCCAGCAGCGGGGGGACAGGGAACTATGGCTACACCTTC.

This chain joins TRBV5-4 and TRBJ2-3; 9 bases agree with TRBD1. Germline V gene data show CDR1 as SGHNT and CDR2 as YYREEE (reference sequence). The CDR3 spans 15 residues. V trimming: 5 bases; J trimming: 3 bases; junction bases outside the gene matches: 7. CDR3 in amino acids: CASRGGQGPTDTQYF. CDR3 nucleotide sequence: TGTGCCAGCAGGGGGGGACAGGGCCCGACAGATACGCAGTATTTT.

This clone was recorded only once. The chain couples TRBV4-3 to TRBJ2-3; 7 positions agree with TRBD2. CDR1 is LGHNA, CDR2 YSLEER, per germline. This CDR3 is 15 amino acids long. V was clipped by 2 bases and J by 0 bases; unmatched bases: 2. The CDR3 loop is CASSQRRGSTDTQYF. The CDR3 DNA is TGCGCCAGCAGCCAAAGGCGGGGGAGCACAGATACGCAGTATTTT.

The chain links TRBV5-1 to TRBJ1-3; 8 bases match TRBD1. The length of the CDR3 is 15 residues. From germline, CDR1 is SGHRS and CDR2 YFSETQ. Trimming cost V 4 bases and J 4 bases; bases outside gene matches: 7. CDR3 DNA sequence: TGCGCCAGCAGCATAGGACAGGGCGGCGGAAACACCATATATTTT. Translated, it gives CASSIGQGGGNTIYF.

V usage is TRBV28 and J usage is TRBJ2-1; perhaps TRBD2 as D (6 bases). This CDR3 comprises 13 residues. Trimming removed 4 bases at V and 5 bases at J, with 9 bases between. Germline CDR1 MDHEN, CDR2 SYDVKM. CDR3 sequence (DNA): TGTGCCAGCAGTTCCAGGACTAACAATGAGCAGTTCTTC. Translated: CASSSRTNNEQFF.

The chain recombines TRBV5-1 with TRBJ2-7; 9 bases align to TRBD1. CDR1 is SGHRS and CDR2 is YFSETQ in the germline V gene. This CDR3 region has 16 residues. The J segment lost 0 bases and the V segment lost 4 bases, leaving 8 bases of the junction unmatched. DNA for the CDR3: TGCGCCAGCAGCCCCGGGGACAGGGTAGTCTCCTACGAGCAGTACTTC. Translation: CASSPGDRVVSYEQYF.

This clone was detected a few times. The chain couples TRBV4-3 to TRBJ1-5; D uncertain. V was shortened by 0 bases and J by 9 bases, with 9 bases between the two germline ends. Germline V gene lookup returns CDR1 LGHNA and CDR2 YSLEER. CDR3 length equals 13 residues. The CDR3 spells CASSQESGWPQHF. Here the CDR3 DNA reads TGCGCCAGCAGCCAAGAATCAGGTTGGCCCCAGCATTTT.

Note on this clone: An end of the junction does not agree with germline; a read error may underlie this. The V gene is TRBV12-5, the J gene TRBJ1-3; D is uncertain. Germline V gene data show CDR1 as LGHNT and CDR2 as FRNRAP. CDR3 length: 12 amino acids. CDR3 bases: TGCAATAATACTATCTCTGGAAACACCATATATTTT. This encodes CNNTISGNTIYF. The whole variable domain, filled in from reference TRBV12-5 and TRBJ1-3, reads DARVTQTPRHKVTEMGQEVTMRCQPILGHNTVFWYRQTMMQGLELLAYFRNRAPLDDSGMPKDRFSAEMPDATLATLKIQPSEPRDSAVYFCNNTISGNTIYFGEGSWLTVV.

The chain recombines TRBV29-1 with TRBJ2-7, with D possibly matching TRBD1 (5 bases). The germline gives CDR1 SQVTM, CDR2 ANQGSEA. The CDR3 consists of 13 residues. Deletions cut 4 bases from V and 3 bases from J, with 13 bases between. The CDR3 nucleotides are TGCAGCGTTGCGGGTCCGCAGGGCTACGAGCAGTACTTC. This codes for CSVAGPQGYEQYF.

This chain links TRBV2 with TRBJ2-5, with 7 bases matching TRBD2. J was trimmed by 4 bases and V by 6 bases; bases with no gene match: 5. This CDR3 region has 13 residues. Germline loops: CDR1 SNHLY, CDR2 FYNNEI. As DNA, the CDR3 is TGTGCCAGCAGACCGGGACTACGAGAGACCCAGTACTTC. This codes for CASRPGLRETQYF.

V and J are TRBV7-9 and TRBJ2-7; 11 nucleotides match TRBD1. With 5 bases clipped from V and 2 bases from J, the junction kept 5 bases outside the gene matches. Germline V gives CDR1 SEHNR, CDR2 FQNEAQ (reference sequence). The CDR3 has 15 amino acids. For the CDR3, the DNA is TGTGCCAGCAGCCAACCGGGACAGGGGGCCTACGAGCAGTACTTC. Protein: CASSQPGQGAYEQYF.

This clone was recorded once. The J gene is TRBJ1-2, the V gene TRBV19; D is unclear. This CDR3 comprises 15 residues. In germline, CDR1 is LNHDA, CDR2 SQIVND (reference sequence). V lost 7 bases and J lost 4, with 19 bases in between. CDR3 bases: TGTGCCAGTATCCCCAAAGCGGGATTCAGCTATGGCTACACCTTC. Its translation is CASIPKAGFSYGYTF.

This clone has just a few counts. The rearrangement joins TRBV5-1 to TRBJ2-6; D unresolved. Germline CDR1 reads SGHRS; CDR2 reads YFSETQ. The CDR3 runs to 14 residues. V was trimmed by 4 bases and J by 2 bases, leaving 7 bases between them. CDR3 sequence reads: CASSEATGANVLTF. CDR3 sequence (DNA): TGCGCCAGCAGCGAGGCGACTGGGGCCAACGTCCTGACTTTC.

V gene TRBV19 combines with J gene TRBJ2-4; tentatively, D is TRBD2 (5 bases). Germline values: CDR1 LNHDA, CDR2 SQIVND (reference sequence). Trimming removed 5 bases from V and 4 bases from J, with 15 bases in between. This CDR3 comprises 15 residues. In nucleotides, the CDR3 is TGTGCCAGTAGTCCGGCGGGCCTTGGGAAAAACATTCAGTACTTC. The encoded protein is CASSPAGLGKNIQYF.